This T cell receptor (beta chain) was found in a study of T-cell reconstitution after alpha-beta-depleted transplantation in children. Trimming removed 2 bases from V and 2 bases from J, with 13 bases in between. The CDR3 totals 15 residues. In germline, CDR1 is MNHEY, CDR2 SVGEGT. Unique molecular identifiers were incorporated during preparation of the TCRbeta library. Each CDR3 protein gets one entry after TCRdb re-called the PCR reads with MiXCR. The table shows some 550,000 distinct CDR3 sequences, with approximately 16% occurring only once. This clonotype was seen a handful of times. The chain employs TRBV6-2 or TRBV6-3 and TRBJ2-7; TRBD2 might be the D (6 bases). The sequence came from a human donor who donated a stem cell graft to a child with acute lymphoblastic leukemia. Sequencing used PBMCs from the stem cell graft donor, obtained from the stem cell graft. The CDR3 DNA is TGTGCCAGCAGTTACAGTAGCGGAGCGGCCTACGAGCAGTACTTC. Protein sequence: CASSYSSGAAYEQYF.